The 26 T cell receptor beta chains below were found in one sample sequenced in a study of blood T cell repertoires in COVID-19. Produced via immunoSEQ multiplex PCR; TCRdb's table is partial and in-frame only. The sample shows 120,000 or so clones, 80% to 90% of them seen only once. Sequenced material: peripheral blood. These receptors were taken from a woman aged 50 to 60 with acute or convalescent COVID-19.

The J gene is TRBJ2-7, the V gene TRBV7-2, with D perhaps TRBD1 (6 bases). This CDR3 region has 15 residues. The V end lost 6 bases, the J end lost 0 bases, and 15 bases lay between the germline ends. In germline, CDR1 is SGHTA, CDR2 FQGNSA. This chain's CDR3 is CASSLGQSLSYEQYF. DNA for the CDR3: TGTGCCAGCAGTTTGGGACAAAGCCTCTCCTACGAGCAGTACTTC. Full variable domain (remainder filled in from reference TRBV7-2 and TRBJ2-7): GAGVSQSPSNKVTEKGKDVELRCDPISGHTALYWYRQSLGQGLEFLIYFQGNSAPDKSGLPSDRFSAERTGGSVSTLTIQRTQQEDSAVYLCASSLGQSLSYEQYFGPGTRLTVT.

This chain uses TRBV5-6 with TRBJ2-7; weak D call: TRBD1 (5 bases). CDR1 is SGHDT, CDR2 YYEEEE, per germline. The CDR3 covers 12 residues. V lost 4 bases, J lost 4 bases, and 9 bases lay in between. The CDR3 coding sequence is TGTGCCAGCAGCCATGACAGTTACGAGCAGTACTTC. Encoded protein: CASSHDSYEQYF. Full variable domain (rest looked up from reference TRBV5-6 and TRBJ2-7): DAGVTQSPTHLIKTRGQQVTLRCSPKSGHDTVSWYQQALGQGPQFIFQYYEEEERQRGNFPDRFSGHQFPNYSSELNVNALLLGDSALYLCASSHDSYEQYFGPGTRLTVT.

The rearrangement joins TRBV19 to TRBJ2-5, with TRBD2 as a possible D gene (6 bases). CDR1 and CDR2 from the germline V gene are LNHDA and SQIVND (reference sequence). This CDR3 is 12 amino acids long. The V end lost 8 bases, the J end lost 5 bases, and 12 bases lay between the germline ends. The CDR3 here is CASAGGGETQYF. The CDR3 DNA follows: TGTGCCAGTGCTGGGGGAGGCGAGACCCAGTACTTC. Looking up the rest from reference TRBV19 and TRBJ2-5 gives the full variable domain: DGGITQSPKYLFRKEGQNVTLSCEQNLNHDAMYWYRQDPGQGLRLIYYSQIVNDFQKGDIAEGYSVSREKKESFPLTVTSAQKNPTAFYLCASAGGGETQYFGPGTRLLVL.

The chain carries TRBV4-3 and TRBJ2-3; TRBD2 matches at 12 bases. V was clipped by 4 bases and J by 4 bases; unmatched bases: 3. Germline CDR1 and CDR2: LGHNA and YSLEER. This CDR3 is built from 15 residues. The CDR3 sequence is CASSPSSGGADTQYF. CDR3 nucleotides: TGCGCCAGCAGCCCATCTAGCGGGGGGGCAGATACGCAGTATTTT.

The chain carries TRBV6-5 and TRBJ2-7; TRBD1 might be the D (5 bases). CDR3 length equals 15 residues. The ends were cut back, 0 bases at V and 2 bases at J, with 11 bases in the middle. CDR1 and CDR2 (germline): MNHEY, SVGAGI. CDR3 sequence: CASSYSMLQAYEQYF. The CDR3 DNA sequence: TGTGCCAGCAGTTACTCGATGTTACAGGCCTACGAGCAGTACTTC.

This chain uses TRBV6-5 with TRBJ2-2; 7 bases fit TRBD2. The CDR3 contains 16 residues. Germline V gene lookup returns CDR1 MNHEY and CDR2 SVGAGI. J lost 7 bases, V lost 2 bases, and 10 bases had no gene match. CDR3 sequence: CASSYDLFGGVGELFF. In DNA form, the CDR3 reads TGTGCCAGCAGTTACGACTTATTTGGGGGGGTCGGGGAGCTGTTTTTT.

V is TRBV10-2 and J is TRBJ2-1; D gene unclear. Trimming cost V 7 bases and J 5 bases, with 15 bases left between them. This CDR3 is built from 14 residues. Per germline, CDR1 WSHSY and CDR2 SAAADI. The CDR3 region is CASTTILVNNEQFF. As DNA, the CDR3 is TGCGCCAGCACTACTATCCTCGTTAACAATGAGCAGTTCTTC.

This CDR3 reads CASSPRRTGGETQYF. CDR3 nucleotides: TGTGCCAGCAGTCCCCGCCGGACAGGGGGAGAGACCCAGTACTTC. The chain recombines TRBV27 with TRBJ2-5; TRBD1 aligns across 10 bases. The CDR3 runs 15 residues. V lost 5 bases and J lost 4; bases outside the gene matches: 7. The germline V gene has CDR1 MNHEY and CDR2 SMNVEV (reference sequence).

The chain combines TRBV5-1 with TRBJ1-2, with 7 bases matching TRBD1. This CDR3 is 13 amino acids long. Germline V gene sequence: CDR1 SGHRS, CDR2 YFSETQ. V lost 4 bases and J lost 8; bases outside the gene matches: 8. The chain's CDR3 is CASSTQTGFGYTF. The CDR3 DNA is TGCGCCAGCAGCACGCAGACAGGGTTCGGCTACACCTTC.

This rearrangement joins TRBV6-6 to TRBJ2-4; 7 bases agree with TRBD1. The germline gives CDR1 MNHNY, CDR2 SVGAGI (reference sequence). This CDR3 is 15 amino acids long. After removal of 5 bases from V and 2 bases from J, the junction contained 6 bases not matched to a gene. CDR3 bases: TGTGCCAGCAGTCCGGGGACAGTTTCCAAAAACATTCAGTACTTC. Translating it yields CASSPGTVSKNIQYF.

V gene TRBV21-1 combines with J gene TRBJ1-6. TRBV21-1 is tagged as a pseudogene. The CDR3 is 12 amino acids. In nucleotides, the CDR3 is TGTGCCAGCCGACGGAGTAGTTCACCCCTCCACTTT. Translated: CASRRSSSPLHF.

This clone was seen just once. The chain links TRBV2 to TRBJ2-1, with D tentatively TRBD2 (5 bases). With 2 bases removed from V and 6 bases from J, the gap between germline ends came to 17 bases. CDR3 size: 16 residues. Germline V gene lookup returns CDR1 SNHLY and CDR2 FYNNEI. This CDR3 reads CASSEWALEVGNEQFF. Written as DNA, the CDR3 is TGTGCCAGCAGTGAATGGGCACTAGAGGTAGGCAATGAGCAGTTCTTC.

The V and J genes are TRBV12-3 or TRBV12-4 and TRBJ1-5; D is ambiguous. Between the trimmed V and J ends, which lost 7 bases and 3 bases, there was a span of 7 bases. This CDR3 has 12 amino acids. CDR3 amino acids: CASNKSNQPQHF. In DNA, the CDR3 is TGTGCCAGCAACAAATCCAATCAGCCCCAGCATTTT.

As DNA, the CDR3 is TGTGCCAGTAGACCCCGGGACAGGGGGGATGAAGCTTTCTTT. Its protein is CASRPRDRGDEAFF. The chain combines TRBV19 with TRBJ1-1; 11 nucleotides align to TRBD1. The germline V gene encodes CDR1 LNHDA and CDR2 SQIVND (reference sequence). The CDR3 covers 14 residues. The trim removed 6 bases at V and 7 bases at J, leaving 7 bases unmatched. Combining the CDR3 with reference TRBV19 and TRBJ1-1 gives the whole variable domain DGGITQSPKYLFRKEGQNVTLSCEQNLNHDAMYWYRQDPGQGLRLIYYSQIVNDFQKGDIAEGYSVSREKKESFPLTVTSAQKNPTAFYLCASRPRDRGDEAFFGQGTRLTVV.

V and J are TRBV30 and TRBJ1-5; D may be TRBD1 (5 bases). CDR1 and CDR2 from the germline V gene are GTSNPN and SVGIG (reference sequence). This CDR3 has 13 amino acids. Deletions cut 4 bases from V and 2 bases from J, with 9 bases between. The CDR3 region has the DNA TGTGCCTGGAAAAAAGGGGGCAATCAGCCCCAGCATTTT. Translating it yields CAWKKGGNQPQHF.

V is TRBV15 and J is TRBJ2-7; 7 nucleotides line up with TRBD1. Germline loops: CDR1 LNHNV, CDR2 YYDKDF (reference sequence). The CDR3 is 15 residues long. The junction had 5 bases not matched to a gene; V was cut back by 3 bases and J by 0 bases. The CDR3 DNA is TGTGCCACCAGCAGCGGGACAGTTCCCTCCTACGAGCAGTACTTC. Residues: CATSSGTVPSYEQYF.

The chain couples TRBV10-3 to TRBJ2-2; 15 nucleotides align to TRBD2. This CDR3 is built from 18 residues. Trimming removed 3 bases from V and 7 bases from J; junction bases left unmatched: 9. Germline V CDR1 and CDR2: ENHRY, SYGVKD. The CDR3 sequence is CAISDRTSGGAGSGELFF. DNA for the CDR3: TGTGCCATCAGTGACCGGACTAGCGGGGGGGCCGGTAGCGGGGAGCTGTTTTTT.

The V and J genes are TRBV5-1 and TRBJ1-2; 10 nucleotides match TRBD1. The V segment lost 1 base and the J segment 8 bases; nucleotides outside the gene matches: 5. Germline assignment: CDR1 SGHRS and CDR2 YFSETQ. This CDR3 is 14 amino acids long. CDR3 DNA sequence: TGCGCCAGCAGCTTGCCGACAGGGGGCGAGGGCTACACCTTC. Translating gives CASSLPTGGEGYTF.

The chain is built from TRBV5-6 and TRBJ1-2; TRBD1 might be the D (5 bases). The CDR3 spans 13 residues. V was shortened by 2 bases and J by 2 bases, with 7 bases between the two germline ends. Germline V gene lookup returns CDR1 SGHDT and CDR2 YYEEEE. CDR3 DNA sequence: TGTGCCAGCAGCTTTGGGGGGAACTATGGCTACACCTTC. It specifies CASSFGGNYGYTF.

V and J are TRBV11-3 and TRBJ2-1, with D unclear. The CDR3 covers 14 residues. V dropped 7 bases and J dropped 4 bases, with 14 bases sitting between them. Germline-derived CDR1 and CDR2 are SGHNT and YENEEA. As DNA, the CDR3 is TGTGCCAGCAACCCGCGGCACCCGTACAATGAGCAGTTCTTC. Protein product: CASNPRHPYNEQFF.

The chain is built from TRBV3-1 (or the pseudogene TRBV3-2) and TRBJ2-2; D unresolved. This CDR3 is built from 13 residues. V was pared by 3 bases and J by 6 bases, with 8 bases between. Germline V gives CDR1 LGHDT, CDR2 YNNKEL (reference sequence). CDR3 DNA: TGTGCCAGCAGCCAGAGCCCTCCCGGGGAGCTGTTTTTT. It specifies CASSQSPPGELFF.

This clone was picked up a small number of times. V gene TRBV30 combines with J gene TRBJ1-1; D uncertain. The germline V gene has CDR1 GTSNPN and CDR2 SVGIG (reference sequence). The CDR3 has 12 residues. V was cut by 4 bases and J by 6 bases, with 12 bases left in between. CDR3 residues: CAWNREGPEAFF. For the CDR3, the DNA is TGTGCCTGGAATCGAGAGGGCCCTGAAGCTTTCTTT.

J is TRBJ1-5 and V is TRBV19, with D maybe TRBD1 (5 bases). The germline CDR1 and CDR2 sequences are LNHDA and SQIVND (reference sequence). The CDR3 is 16 residues long. V was pared by 7 bases and J by 0 bases, with 16 bases between. The CDR3 nucleotides read TGTGCCAGTACCAAAAGGACACTTCATAGCAATCAGCCCCAGCATTTT. Encoded protein: CASTKRTLHSNQPQHF.

This clone has only one observation. The V gene is TRBV12-3 or TRBV12-4, the J gene TRBJ2-7, with TRBD2 matching 8 bases. This CDR3 region has 13 residues. Trimming took 6 bases from V and 4 from J; bases not matched to a gene: 5. CDR3 nucleotide sequence: TGTGCCAGCAGGGTAGCGGGAACTTACGAGCAGTACTTC. Protein: CASRVAGTYEQYF.

CDR3 sequence: CSVENSRVPYGYTF. In nucleotides, the CDR3 is TGCAGCGTTGAGAACTCCCGTGTCCCTTATGGCTACACCTTC. V gene TRBV29-1 combines with J gene TRBJ1-2, with D uncertain. The CDR3 extends over 14 amino acids. CDR1 SQVTM and CDR2 ANQGSEA come from the germline V gene. V dropped 3 bases and J dropped 5 bases, with 16 bases sitting between them.

The chain is built from TRBV18 and TRBJ1-3; D is possibly TRBD1 (5 bases). The CDR3 runs 15 residues. CDR1 is KGHSH, CDR2 LQKENI, per germline. With 6 bases removed from V and 6 bases from J, the gap between germline ends came to 18 bases. The DNA of the CDR3 is TGTGCCAGCTCGTCAGGGATCCCGCCATTAAACACCATATATTTT. Its translation is CASSSGIPPLNTIYF. The variable domain in full, completed from reference TRBV18 and TRBJ1-3, reads NAGVMQNPRHLVRRRGQEARLRCSPMKGHSHVYWYRQLPEEGLKFMVYLQKENIIDESGMPKERFSAEFPKEGPSILRIQQVVRGDSAAYFCASSSGIPPLNTIYFGEGSWLTVV.